This record looks at one T cell receptor beta chain sequence and its context. Its cognate antigen is unknown. The protocol was immunoSEQ multiplex PCR, while the TCRdb copy is restricted to in-frame clones and leaves out a portion. Here the sample spans 20,000 to 25,000 clones, over 70% being singletons. This sample is part of a study of PD-1 blockade in classical Hodgkin lymphoma. Regarding the study as a whole: Patients who responded completely had about the same baseline diversity as newly diagnosed patients. At C4D1, TCR diversity had climbed significantly for CD4+ cells, though not for CD8+ cells.

Germline CDR1 is MRHNA and CDR2 is SNTAGT. The CDR3 is made up of 14 amino acids. J gave up 8 bases and V 1 base, and 4 bases lay outside the gene matches. Each patient relapsed following autologous stem cell transplantation, and prior brentuximab vedotin exposure differed. The sequence was obtained from a human donor with classical Hodgkin lymphoma. V usage is TRBV6-4 and J usage is TRBJ1-2, with 10 bases identical to TRBD1. Sequencing used peripheral blood mononuclear cells (PBMCs), obtained at baseline. The DNA for the CDR3 is TGTGCCAGCAGTGACTGGGACAGGGGAGGCGGCTACACCTTC. It codes for CASSDWDRGGGYTF.